The 26 T cell receptor beta chains in this list originate from one sample, sequenced in a study of CD8+ T cells in alopecia areata. CD4, CD8alpha, NKG2D, NKG2ACE and other markers were used to sort pooled cutaneous lymph node cells. Sequencing relied on a cDNA template that was reverse transcribed from extracted RNA. Repertoires were generated with immunoSEQ multiplex PCR, while TCRdb's copy carries only in-frame clones and drops some. The sample was found to contain over 250,000 clones, and every one recurs. The specimen sequenced was CD4+ T cells sorted from a lymph node. These receptor sequences come from a C3H/HeJ mouse with alopecia areata. The MHC haplotype recorded for the strain is H2-k.

About this clone: Mouse germline and gene names are used. The CDR3 extends 4 residues past the end of the read, so its final part is completed from the germline J gene. The chain couples TRBV1 to TRBJ1-1; a possible D gene is TRBD1 (5 bases). The CDR3 is made up of 13 amino acids. Germline V gives CDR1 NSQYPW, CDR2 LRSPGD (reference sequence). Trimming removed 6 bases at V and 0 bases at J, with 8 bases between. CDR3 bases read: TGCACCTGCAGAGACAGAACAAACACA. It yields the protein CTCRDRTNT. The CDR3 reads in full as CTCRDRTNTEVFF.

Ten or more counts support this clone. Gene names are mouse gene names. The read is 4 residues too short to cover the CDR3 end, so that end is filled in from the germline J gene. Other nucleotide sequences from this sample produce the same CDR3. The rearrangement joins TRBV5 to TRBJ2-7; D is undetermined. The length of the CDR3 is 12 residues. V was trimmed by 0 bases and J by 3 bases, leaving 3 bases between them. Germline-derived CDR1 and CDR2 are LGHNA and YNLKQL (reference sequence). The CDR3 sequence: CASSQEGYEQYF. The CDR3 DNA, read in part, is TGTGCCAGCAGCCAAGAAGGCTAT.

The sample holds a few counts of this clone. The genes are named according to mouse. This chain's CDR3 is CTCSAGGNRVAEVFF. CDR3 bases read: TGCACCTGCAGTGCAGGGGGCAACAGGGTCGCA. The V call is TRBV1, the J call TRBJ1-1; tentatively, D is TRBD1 (6 bases). The read terminates 4 residues before the CDR3 end, so the remaining end is supplied by the germline J gene. In germline, CDR1 is NSQYPW, CDR2 LRSPGD (reference sequence). The CDR3 runs 15 residues.

Remarks on this clone: Gene names are mouse gene names. CDR3 sequence reads: CASSDVRGETLYF. CDR3 DNA (partial): TGTGCCAGCAGTGATGTGAGGGGAGAA. The chain joins TRBV13-3 to TRBJ2-3, with D perhaps TRBD1 (5 bases). The read is 4 residues too short to cover the CDR3 end, so that end is filled in from the germline J gene. In germline, CDR1 is NNHDY, CDR2 SYVADS. CDR3 length equals 13 residues.

This clone was counted a few times. Gene names are mouse gene names. The read is 4 residues too short to cover the CDR3 end, so that end is filled in from the germline J gene. Other DNA variants within this sample encode the same CDR3. The chain has TRBV13-3 and TRBJ1-1; the D gene is possibly TRBD1 (6 bases). Germline V gene data show CDR1 as NNHDY and CDR2 as SYVADS. The CDR3 totals 13 residues. V lost 2 bases to trimming and J lost 4 bases, with 9 bases between them. The part of the CDR3 DNA that was read is TGTGCCAGCAGTGACAGGGGCGGCACA. Protein: CASSDRGGT. The CDR3 as a whole reads CASSDRGGTEVFF.

In this sample, this clone turned up a few times. These gene names are mouse names. Other DNA sequences within the sample encode an identical CDR3. The sequenced CDR3 bases are TGTGCCAGCAGTGACCCCGACAGGTATGCT. Its translation: CASSDPDRYA. The complete CDR3 reads CASSDPDRYAEQFF. The gene calls are TRBV13-1 and TRBJ2-1; D is possibly TRBD1 (6 bases). The read ends 4 residues before the CDR3 terminus; that terminus is restored from the germline J gene. Per germline, CDR1 NSHNY and CDR2 SYGAGN. This CDR3 contains 14 residues. V was trimmed by 2 bases and J by 4 bases, leaving 10 bases between them.

On this clone itself: Genes and germline come from the mouse. The read finishes 4 residues shy of the CDR3 end, and the germline J gene is used to complete it. V is TRBV29 and J is TRBJ2-7; D perhaps matches TRBD1 (5 bases). Per the germline V gene, CDR1 is MSHET and CDR2 is SYDVDS. The CDR3 is 12 amino acids. V shed 5 bases and J shed 1 base, with 6 bases lying between them. CDR3 region: CASSQGSYEQYF. The sequenced CDR3 bases are TGTGCTAGCAGTCAGGGTTCCTAT. The full variable domain, in which reference TRBV29 and TRBJ2-7 provide the parts outside the CDR3, is DMKVTQMPRYLIKRMGENVLLECGQDMSHETMYWYRQDPGLGLQLIYISYDVDSNSEGDIPKGYRVSRKKREHFSLILDSAKTNQTSVYFCASSQGSYEQYFGPGTRLTVL.

This clone was seen a handful of times. Germline and genes: mouse. The read gets to within 4 residues of the CDR3 end, and the germline J gene fills in the rest. This sample also contains other DNA sequences that code for the same CDR3. The gene calls are TRBV31 and TRBJ2-3; TRBD2 matches 11 bases. The germline CDR1 and CDR2 sequences are GKSSPN and SITVG. Unmatched junction bases numbered 1, after V lost 5 bases and J lost 0 bases. This CDR3 comprises 14 residues. The sequenced CDR3 bases are TGTGCCTGGCGGGACTGGGGGAGTGCAGAA. Residues: CAWRDWGSAE. The CDR3 reads in full as CAWRDWGSAETLYF.

This clone was counted at least ten times. A far larger clone differs by one base, so this is likely a read error. The gene names here belong to mouse. Sequencing ends 4 residues short of the CDR3 end; the germline J gene provides the rest. V usage is TRBV14 and J usage is TRBJ1-2; D not certain. Germline CDR1 reads SGHDT; CDR2 reads FRDEAV. Between the trimmed V and J ends, which lost 4 bases and 0 bases, there was a span of 4 bases. This CDR3 contains 12 residues. Incomplete CDR3 DNA: TGTGCCAGCAGTCCAGCAAACTCC. It encodes CASSPANS. The CDR3, in full, reads CASSPANSDYTF.

This clone appeared a few times. Gene names and germline match the mouse. Read coverage stops 4 residues before the CDR3 terminus; the germline J gene supplies the remainder. The chain couples TRBV13-1 to TRBJ2-4; tentatively, D is TRBD1 (6 bases). Germline-derived CDR1 and CDR2 are NSHNY and SYGAGN. CDR3 length: 15 amino acids. With 2 bases removed from V and 0 bases from J, the gap between germline ends came to 10 bases. The sequenced CDR3 bases are TGTGCCAGCAGTGAACAGGGTTTGAGTCAAAAC. Its protein is CASSEQGLSQN. The whole CDR3 sequence reads CASSEQGLSQNTLYF.

The sample holds a few counts of this clone. Mouse gene names apply. The DNA ends 4 residues before the CDR3 does, and the rest of the CDR3 is filled in from the germline J gene. The chain joins TRBV13-3 to TRBJ2-2; the match to TRBD1 covers 9 bases. Germline-derived CDR1 and CDR2 are NNHDY and SYVADS. The J segment lost 3 bases and the V segment lost 3 bases, leaving 3 bases of the junction unmatched. The CDR3 spans 15 residues. CDR3 bases read: TGTGCCAGCAGTGGGACAGGGGTGGACACCGGG. Protein: CASSGTGVDTG. The whole CDR3 is CASSGTGVDTGQLYF.

Remarks on this clone: Germline and genes: mouse. The sequence runs out 4 residues before the end of the CDR3; the remainder is reconstructed from the germline J gene. The same CDR3 arises from other DNA sequences in this sample as well. V and J are TRBV19 and TRBJ1-1, with 8 positions matching TRBD1. J was trimmed by 4 bases and V by 4 bases; bases with no gene match: 6. The CDR3 is 14 amino acids. Germline V gives CDR1 FNHDT, CDR2 SITEND (reference sequence). CDR3 amino acids: CASSPQGAGTEVFF. The DNA read from the CDR3 is TGTGCCAGCAGTCCCCAGGGGGCGGGCACA. The whole variable domain, remainder taken from reference TRBV19 and TRBJ1-1, is GGIITQTPKFLIGQEGQKLTLKCQQNFNHDTMYWYRQDSGKGLRLIYYSITENDLQKGDLSEGYDASREKKSSFSLTVTSAQKNEMAVFLCASSPQGAGTEVFFGKGTRLTVV.

This clone was seen more than once but under ten times. Gene names denote mouse genes. Sequencing ends 4 residues short of the CDR3 end; the germline J gene provides the rest. This rearrangement joins TRBV13-2 to TRBJ2-3, with a weak D call TRBD1 (6 bases). CDR1 and CDR2 from the germline V gene are NNHNN and SYGAGS (reference sequence). CDR3 length equals 14 residues. The germline V and J ends were trimmed by 4 bases and 0 bases, with 9 bases remaining between them. CDR3 bases read: TGTGCCAGCGGTCTACAGGGTAGTGCAGAA. It is translated as CASGLQGSAE. The full CDR3 is CASGLQGSAETLYF.

As regards this clone: This may be a read error: a much more frequent sequence differs by one nucleotide. Each gene name is a mouse one. CDR3 bases read: TGTGCCAGCAGTTTAACAGCAAACTCC. Translating gives CASSLTANS. The whole CDR3 protein reads CASSLTANSDYTF. This chain links TRBV15 with TRBJ1-2; D remains unclear. The read ends 4 residues shy of where the CDR3 ends; the end is completed using the germline J gene. This CDR3 spans 13 amino acids. Germline CDR1 reads SGHND; CDR2 reads FRSKSL. V was shortened by 2 bases and J by 0 bases, with 4 bases between the two germline ends.

Regarding this clone: Mouse germline and gene names are used. The missing CDR3 end, 4 residues past where the read stops, is filled in from the germline J gene. J is TRBJ2-5 and V is TRBV1, with D perhaps TRBD1 (5 bases). The CDR3 consists of 14 residues. Germline-derived CDR1 and CDR2 are NSQYPW and LRSPGD (reference sequence). Trimming took off 4 bases at V and 0 bases at J, with 8 bases between the two ends. The CDR3 sequence is CTCSVQGNQDTQYF. The sequenced part of the CDR3 DNA is TGCACCTGCAGTGTCCAGGGAAACCAAGAC.

Details on this clone: Gene names and germline match the mouse. The read ends 4 residues shy of where the CDR3 ends; the end is completed using the germline J gene. Other nucleotide sequences in the sample specify the same CDR3. V gene TRBV13-1 combines with J gene TRBJ1-1; weak D call: TRBD1 (6 bases). Germline V gene data show CDR1 as NSHNY and CDR2 as SYGAGN. The CDR3 runs to 13 residues. Partial CDR3 DNA: TGTGCCAGCAGTGAACAGGGAGGGACA. Translation: CASSEQGGT. The full CDR3 is CASSEQGGTEVFF.

As to this clone: Genes and germline come from the mouse. Read sequence stops 4 residues before the CDR3 end, and the germline J gene provides the missing end. The V call is TRBV13-3, the J call TRBJ2-3, with TRBD2 matching 9 bases. The CDR3 covers 16 residues. The germline gives CDR1 NNHDY, CDR2 SYVADS. V lost 2 bases to trimming and J lost 1 base; unmatched junction nucleotides: 5. The CDR3 bases that were read are TGTGCCAGCAGTGAGTTTTGGGGGGGCGGTGCAGAA. Amino acids: CASSEFWGGGAE. The entire CDR3 is CASSEFWGGGAETLYF.

With regard to this clone: Gene names and germline match the mouse. The read falls 4 residues short of the CDR3 end, and the missing part is taken from the germline J gene. The rearrangement joins TRBV13-2 to TRBJ2-3, with 7 bases that match TRBD1. From germline, CDR1 is NNHNN and CDR2 SYGAGS (reference sequence). The V segment lost 2 bases and the J segment 4 bases; nucleotides outside the gene matches: 1. The CDR3 loop spans 13 amino acids. The CDR3 spells CASGETGTETLYF. The DNA read from the CDR3 is TGTGCCAGCGGTGAGACAGGGACAGAA.

A word on this clone: Genes here carry mouse names. Coverage ceases 4 residues before the CDR3 finishes, and the germline J gene fills in the end. V is TRBV5 and J is TRBJ2-1; the match to TRBD2 covers 7 bases. This CDR3 is built from 16 residues. Germline lookup yields CDR1 LGHNA and CDR2 YNLKQL (reference sequence). V trimming: 2 bases; J trimming: 1 base; junction bases outside the gene matches: 5. The DNA read from the CDR3 is TGTGCCAGCAGCCAAAAACTGGGGCCCAACTATGCT. Translated: CASSQKLGPNYA. The whole CDR3 sequence reads CASSQKLGPNYAEQFF.

To note about this clone: Any gene name here is a mouse gene name. The read halts 3 residues ahead of the CDR3 end, with the missing end drawn from the germline J gene. This chain links TRBV19 with TRBJ1-6, with 10 positions matching TRBD1. TRBJ1-6 is an ORF for which the function is uncertain. Trimming cost V 4 bases and J 1 base; bases outside gene matches: 2. Germline values: CDR1 FNHDT, CDR2 SITEND (reference sequence). This CDR3 comprises 16 residues. This CDR3 reads CASSPDRGSYNSPLYF. The DNA read from the CDR3 is TGTGCCAGCAGTCCGGACAGGGGGTCCTATAATTCGCCC.

This clone was seen a few times. Mouse germline and gene names are used. The CDR3 end is not reached by the read, which stops 4 residues before it; the germline J gene fills it in. The V and J genes are TRBV13-3 and TRBJ2-3; weak D call: TRBD1 (5 bases). Between the trimmed V and J ends, which lost 6 bases and 1 base, there was a span of 9 bases. CDR3 length equals 13 residues. Germline-derived CDR1 and CDR2 are NNHDY and SYVADS. The CDR3 bases that were read are TGTGCCAGCAAGGACACGGGTGCAGAA. Protein: CASKDTGAE. In full, the CDR3 is CASKDTGAETLYF.

A word on this clone: The gene names here belong to mouse. With the read ending 4 residues before the CDR3 end, the germline J gene is used to fill in that end. The sample has other DNA sequences that encode this CDR3 too. The V and J genes are TRBV1 and TRBJ1-1, with D possibly being TRBD1 (6 bases). CDR1 and CDR2 (germline): NSQYPW, LRSPGD (reference sequence). Trimming pared 3 bases from V and 4 bases from J, leaving 12 bases between. The CDR3 contains 14 residues. The CDR3 sequence: CTCSASGEGTEVFF. The DNA read from the CDR3 is TGCACCTGCAGTGCCTCAGGGGAGGGCACA.

Concerning this clone: These gene names are mouse names. The CDR3 goes on 4 residues after the read ends, and that part is filled in from the germline J gene. The V gene is TRBV12-1, the J gene TRBJ2-2, with TRBD2 matching 10 bases. The junction had 12 bases not matched to a gene; V was cut back by 1 base and J by 2 bases. CDR3 length: 19 residues. Germline V lookup: CDR1 SGHSN, CDR2 HYEKVE. The part of the CDR3 DNA that was read is TGTGCCAGCTCTCTTGGATTTCTGGGGGGGCGAGGTAACACCGGG. The encoded protein is CASSLGFLGGRGNTG. The full CDR3 protein is CASSLGFLGGRGNTGQLYF.

The sample holds a few counts of this clone. The genes are named according to mouse. The read halts 4 residues ahead of the CDR3 end, with the missing end drawn from the germline J gene. The chain joins TRBV13-2 to TRBJ1-2; TRBD1 aligns across 8 bases. Germline CDR1 is NNHNN and CDR2 is SYGAGS (reference sequence). V was pared by 6 bases and J by 2 bases, with 3 bases of the junction left unmatched. The CDR3 has 13 residues. The sequenced CDR3 bases are TGTGCCAGCGCCCGGACAGGGAACTCC. Its protein product is CASARTGNS. The CDR3 in full is CASARTGNSDYTF.

Worth noting for this clone: Gene names and germline refer to mouse. The read falls 4 residues short of the CDR3 end, and the missing part is taken from the germline J gene. The chain has TRBV14 and TRBJ2-3, with D possibly matching TRBD2 (6 bases). The V gene's germline CDR1 is SGHDT and CDR2 FRDEAV. The CDR3 contains 14 residues. V lost 5 bases, J lost 3 bases, and 13 bases lay in between. The CDR3: CASRTGPRAETLYF. The sequenced part of the CDR3 DNA is TGTGCCAGCAGAACTGGGCCCAGGGCAGAA. Together with reference TRBV14 and TRBJ2-3, the CDR3 gives the full variable domain: EAGVTQSPRYAVLQEGQAVSFWCDPISGHDTLYWYQQPRDQGPQLLVYFRDEAVIDNSQLPSDRFSAVRPKGTNSTLKIQSAKQGDTATYLCASRTGPRAETLYFGSGTRLTVL.

This clone was counted a few times. Gene names and germline match the mouse. The read ends 4 residues shy of where the CDR3 ends; the end is completed using the germline J gene. The rearrangement uses TRBV2 and TRBJ2-5; D ambiguous. Germline V CDR1 and CDR2: LGHNA, YSYQKL. CDR3 size: 13 residues. The V gene lost 0 bases and the J gene lost 2 bases, with 3 bases spanning the gap. The covered CDR3 bases are TGTGCCAGCAGCCAAGACAGCCAAGAC. Amino acids: CASSQDSQD. The whole CDR3 is CASSQDSQDTQYF.